This is a list of T cell receptor beta chains from one sample in a study of CD8 T cells in Susac syndrome. MiXCR, run by TCRdb on the immunoSEQ multiplex PCR reads, gives a single entry per CDR3 protein. The sample includes hundreds of thousands of distinct CDR3 sequences, 85% to 95% of them seen just once. Sample: CD4+ T cells from PBMCs. These TCRs come from a human donor with multiple sclerosis. CDR3s include the opening cysteine and the closing phenylalanine or tryptophan. Each record gives: J gene, D gene, V gene, CDR3 protein. The D gene is left open where the match is weak.

j_call: TRBJ2-4
d_call: .
v_call: TRBV2
cdr3_aa: CASSEGTSKNIQYF

j_call: TRBJ1-1
d_call: .
v_call: TRBV6-5
cdr3_aa: CASSYRPGQRLNTEAFF

j_call: TRBJ1-6
d_call: .
v_call: TRBV27
cdr3_aa: CASRSAVKSSYNSPLHF

j_call: TRBJ2-3
d_call: TRBD1
v_call: TRBV18
cdr3_aa: CASSRNGQGSDTQYF

j_call: TRBJ2-6
d_call: TRBD1
v_call: TRBV7-7
cdr3_aa: CASSLAQGASGANVLTF

j_call: TRBJ1-2
d_call: .
v_call: TRBV29-1
cdr3_aa: CSVFPGRENGYTF

j_call: TRBJ1-3
d_call: TRBD1
v_call: TRBV19
cdr3_aa: CASSGDRARNTIYF

j_call: TRBJ1-5
d_call: .
v_call: TRBV21-1
cdr3_aa: CASPVRNQPQHF

j_call: TRBJ2-3
d_call: TRBD2
v_call: TRBV7-8
cdr3_aa: CASSLRLRGAGDTQYF

j_call: TRBJ1-3
d_call: .
v_call: TRBV12-3/TRBV12-4
cdr3_aa: CASSSLSGSKSNTIYF

j_call: TRBJ2-2
d_call: .
v_call: TRBV9
cdr3_aa: CASSGGPSDTGELFF

j_call: TRBJ1-3
d_call: .
v_call: TRBV27
cdr3_aa: CASSLFGTSGNTIYF

j_call: TRBJ1-4
d_call: .
v_call: TRBV4-1
cdr3_aa: CASSQLWGEKLFF

j_call: TRBJ1-6
d_call: .
v_call: TRBV12-3/TRBV12-4
cdr3_aa: CASRLAGADDSPLHF

j_call: TRBJ1-2
d_call: .
v_call: TRBV29-1
cdr3_aa: CSVEDAGYGYTF

j_call: TRBJ2-5
d_call: TRBD1
v_call: TRBV29-1
cdr3_aa: CSVNRGRETQYF

j_call: TRBJ1-2
d_call: .
v_call: TRBV15
cdr3_aa: CATSRDGQIYGYTF

j_call: TRBJ2-1
d_call: TRBD2
v_call: TRBV30
cdr3_aa: CAWHPSGSYNEQFF

j_call: TRBJ2-2
d_call: .
v_call: TRBV6-6
cdr3_aa: CASSKLAITNTGELFF

j_call: TRBJ2-7
d_call: .
v_call: TRBV14
cdr3_aa: CASSQDRPGSGSYEQYF

j_call: TRBJ2-5
d_call: TRBD2
v_call: TRBV7-9
cdr3_aa: CASSLARLAGRQQETQYF

j_call: TRBJ1-2
d_call: .
v_call: TRBV6-6
cdr3_aa: CASSYSDRTHYGYTF

j_call: TRBJ1-4
d_call: TRBD1
v_call: TRBV7-8
cdr3_aa: CASSLGPQGAFPEKLFF

j_call: TRBJ2-5
d_call: .
v_call: TRBV7-3
cdr3_aa: CASPMETQYF

j_call: TRBJ2-6
d_call: .
v_call: TRBV5-1
cdr3_aa: CASSTGTGSSGANVLTF